These T cell receptor beta chains were read from a single sample in a study of blood T cell repertoires in COVID-19. Sequencing used immunoSEQ multiplex PCR; TCRdb keeps in-frame clones, though not all of them. This repertoire shows 120,000 to 150,000 clones, 87% found once; its top ten account for nearly 0.95%. Sequencing was done on a sample of peripheral blood. These receptors were taken from a woman aged 45 to 65 with acute or convalescent COVID-19. CDR3s include the opening cysteine and the closing phenylalanine or tryptophan. D genes are given only for firm matches. Not every row has a clone size; where given, it reads once, few, many or a size class.

d_call: TRBD2
clone_size: few
j_call: TRBJ2-7
v_call: TRBV7-9
cdr3_aa: CASSFLSSRGGEQYF
cdr3_nt: TGTGCCAGCAGCTTTCTCTCATCCCGGGGGGGCGAGCAGTACTTC

d_call: TRBD2
clone_size: NA
j_call: TRBJ2-7
v_call: TRBV5-1
cdr3_aa: CASSLATSGRAYEQYF
cdr3_nt: TGCGCCAGCAGCTTGGCCACTAGCGGGAGGGCCTACGAGCAGTACTTC

d_call: TRBD2
clone_size: NA
j_call: TRBJ2-1
v_call: TRBV19
cdr3_aa: CASSNFHPGTSGRSEQFF
cdr3_nt: TGTGCCAGTAGTAACTTCCACCCCGGGACTAGCGGGAGGAGCGAGCAGTTCTTC

d_call: TRBD1
clone_size: NA
j_call: TRBJ1-2
v_call: TRBV5-1
cdr3_aa: CASSYDLTGGNGYTF
cdr3_nt: TGCGCCAGCAGCTATGACCTGACAGGGGGCAATGGCTACACCTTC

d_call: NA
clone_size: NA
j_call: TRBJ1-5
v_call: TRBV10-3
cdr3_aa: CAISGPDYSNQPQHF
cdr3_nt: TGTGCCATCAGTGGGCCAGATTATAGCAATCAGCCCCAGCATTTT

d_call: TRBD1
clone_size: NA
j_call: TRBJ2-2
v_call: TRBV19
cdr3_aa: CASSWTGLAPGELFF
cdr3_nt: TGTGCCAGTAGTTGGACAGGACTCGCCCCCGGGGAGCTGTTTTTT

d_call: TRBD1
clone_size: NA
j_call: TRBJ1-2
v_call: TRBV9
cdr3_aa: CASSVGQGYGYTF
cdr3_nt: TGTGCCAGCAGCGTAGGACAGGGCTATGGCTACACCTTC

d_call: TRBD1
clone_size: once
j_call: TRBJ2-4
v_call: TRBV7-9
cdr3_aa: CASSFPQDRGHGDIQYF
cdr3_nt: TGTGCCAGCAGCTTCCCTCAGGACAGGGGACATGGGGACATTCAGTACTTC

d_call: NA
clone_size: NA
j_call: TRBJ2-3
v_call: TRBV10-1
cdr3_aa: CASSESTRRGHTDTQYF
cdr3_nt: TGCGCCAGCAGTGAGTCGACTCGGCGGGGGCACACAGATACGCAGTATTTT

d_call: NA
clone_size: NA
j_call: TRBJ1-5
v_call: TRBV10-3
cdr3_aa: CATGSANQPQHF
cdr3_nt: TGTGCCACCGGGAGTGCTAATCAGCCCCAGCATTTT

d_call: NA
clone_size: NA
j_call: TRBJ1-4
v_call: TRBV30
cdr3_aa: CALRQENEKLFF
cdr3_nt: TGTGCCCTCCGACAGGAAAATGAAAAACTGTTTTTT

d_call: NA
clone_size: NA
j_call: TRBJ1-4
v_call: TRBV6-5
cdr3_aa: CASSSQGVNEKLFF
cdr3_nt: TGTGCCAGCAGTTCTCAAGGAGTTAATGAAAAACTGTTTTTT

d_call: NA
clone_size: NA
j_call: TRBJ2-4
v_call: TRBV19
cdr3_aa: CASTRTSGDIQYF
cdr3_nt: TGTGCCAGTACCAGGACTTCGGGGGACATTCAGTACTTC

d_call: TRBD2
clone_size: NA
j_call: TRBJ2-3
v_call: TRBV6-1
cdr3_aa: CASSEGLAGFTDTQYF
cdr3_nt: TGTGCCAGCAGTGAAGGGCTAGCGGGGTTCACAGATACGCAGTATTTT

d_call: TRBD2
clone_size: NA
j_call: TRBJ2-1
v_call: TRBV7-9
cdr3_aa: CASSAGTSGRAEVEQFF
cdr3_nt: TGTGCCAGCAGCGCCGGGACTAGCGGGAGGGCCGAAGTCGAGCAGTTCTTC

d_call: TRBD1
clone_size: few
j_call: TRBJ1-1
v_call: TRBV7-3
cdr3_aa: CASSLTTGMNTEAFF
cdr3_nt: TGTGCCAGCAGCTTAACGACAGGGATGAACACTGAAGCTTTCTTT

d_call: NA
clone_size: once
j_call: TRBJ2-7
v_call: TRBV10-2
cdr3_aa: CASSEGVPQSYEQYF
cdr3_nt: TGCGCCAGCAGTGAAGGAGTCCCCCAGTCCTACGAGCAGTACTTC

d_call: TRBD1
clone_size: NA
j_call: TRBJ1-1
v_call: TRBV18
cdr3_aa: CASSPLTGGGTEAFF
cdr3_nt: TGTGCCAGCTCACCTTTGACAGGGGGCGGAACTGAAGCTTTCTTT

d_call: TRBD2
clone_size: NA
j_call: TRBJ2-7
v_call: TRBV4-1
cdr3_aa: CASSQETSGASLSYEQYF
cdr3_nt: TGCGCCAGCAGCCAAGAGACCAGCGGGGCTTCTCTTTCCTACGAGCAGTACTTC

d_call: NA
clone_size: NA
j_call: TRBJ1-1
v_call: TRBV2
cdr3_aa: CASSDHPAGMNTEAFF
cdr3_nt: TGTGCCAGCAGTGACCATCCCGCGGGCATGAACACTGAAGCTTTCTTT

d_call: NA
clone_size: NA
j_call: TRBJ2-7
v_call: TRBV25-1
cdr3_aa: CASGVYEQYF
cdr3_nt: TGTGCCAGCGGAGTCTACGAGCAGTACTTC

d_call: NA
clone_size: once
j_call: TRBJ1-2
v_call: TRBV10-3
cdr3_aa: CASGGTLNYGYTF
cdr3_nt: TGTGCCTCCGGGGGGACCCTTAACTATGGCTACACCTTC

d_call: TRBD1
clone_size: NA
j_call: TRBJ1-1
v_call: TRBV5-5
cdr3_aa: CASSWTGKMNTEAFF
cdr3_nt: TGTGCCAGCAGCTGGACAGGGAAGATGAACACTGAAGCTTTCTTT

d_call: TRBD1
clone_size: NA
j_call: TRBJ1-5
v_call: TRBV6-1
cdr3_aa: CASRRQGDSNQPQHF
cdr3_nt: TGTGCCAGCAGGCGACAGGGGGATAGCAATCAGCCCCAGCATTTT

d_call: TRBD2
clone_size: few
j_call: TRBJ2-7
v_call: TRBV7-8
cdr3_aa: CASSRSGTSGSYEQYF
cdr3_nt: TGTGCCAGCAGCAGATCCGGGACTAGCGGTTCCTACGAGCAGTACTTC

d_call: TRBD2
clone_size: NA
j_call: TRBJ2-3
v_call: TRBV11-2
cdr3_aa: CASSLDWTSEMYTQYF
cdr3_nt: TGTGCCAGCAGCTTAGATTGGACTAGCGAAATGTATACGCAGTATTTT

d_call: TRBD1
clone_size: NA
j_call: TRBJ1-1
v_call: TRBV28
cdr3_aa: CASSPPRKGATVTEAFF
cdr3_nt: TGTGCCAGCAGCCCCCCGAGGAAGGGGGCCACGGTGACTGAAGCTTTCTTT

d_call: NA
clone_size: NA
j_call: TRBJ2-7
v_call: TRBV19
cdr3_aa: CASRGGGSAYEQYF
cdr3_nt: TGTGCCAGTAGGGGGGGAGGATCGGCCTACGAGCAGTACTTC

d_call: NA
clone_size: NA
j_call: TRBJ1-4
v_call: TRBV5-6
cdr3_aa: CASSSRWGDSANEKLFF
cdr3_nt: TGTGCCAGCAGTTCAAGGTGGGGGGATTCAGCTAATGAAAAACTGTTTTTT

d_call: NA
clone_size: NA
j_call: TRBJ2-5
v_call: TRBV27
cdr3_aa: CASSLSQFQETQYF
cdr3_nt: TGTGCCAGCAGTTTATCGCAGTTCCAAGAGACCCAGTACTTC

d_call: NA
clone_size: once
j_call: TRBJ2-5
v_call: TRBV12-5
cdr3_aa: CASGLGLAAFEETQYF
cdr3_nt: TGTGCTAGTGGTTTGGGTTTAGCGGCATTTGAAGAGACCCAGTACTTC